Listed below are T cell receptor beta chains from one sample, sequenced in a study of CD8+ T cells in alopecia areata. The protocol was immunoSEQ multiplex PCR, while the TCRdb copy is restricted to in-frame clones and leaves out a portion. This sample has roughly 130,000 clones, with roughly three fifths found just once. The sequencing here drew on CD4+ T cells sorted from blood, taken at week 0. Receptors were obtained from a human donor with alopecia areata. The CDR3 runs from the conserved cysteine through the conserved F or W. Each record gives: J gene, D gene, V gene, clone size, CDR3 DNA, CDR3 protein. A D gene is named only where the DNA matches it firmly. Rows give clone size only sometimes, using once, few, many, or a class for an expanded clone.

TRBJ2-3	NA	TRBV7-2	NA	TGTGCCAGCAGCTTAGGAGAGCGGGATACGCAGTATTTT	CASSLGERDTQYF
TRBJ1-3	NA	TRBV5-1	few	TGCGCCAGCAGCTTGGTACCGGACTCTGGAAACACCATATATTTT	CASSLVPDSGNTIYF
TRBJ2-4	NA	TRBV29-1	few	TGCAGCGTATCCCCGCCCGGCAGAGCCAAAAACATTCAGTACTTC	CSVSPPGRAKNIQYF
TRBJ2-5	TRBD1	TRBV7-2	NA	TGTGCCAGCAGCCCACCGACAGGGGGCCAAGAGACCCAGTACTTC	CASSPPTGGQETQYF
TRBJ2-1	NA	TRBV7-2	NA	TGTGCCAGCAGCCTCCGATATAGCGATGAGCAGTTCTTC	CASSLRYSDEQFF
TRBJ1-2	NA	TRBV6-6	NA	TGTGCCAGCAGTTACTCCGACAAGGGGGGCTATGGCTACACCTTC	CASSYSDKGGYGYTF
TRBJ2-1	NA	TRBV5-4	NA	TGTGCCAGCAGCTTGAGTGGGGTGGCCTACAATGAGCAGTTCTTC	CASSLSGVAYNEQFF
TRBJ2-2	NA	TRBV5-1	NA	TGCGCCAGCAGCCGGCTGGCCCAGGCGAACACCGGGGAGCTGTTTTTT	CASSRLAQANTGELFF
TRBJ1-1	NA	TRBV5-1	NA	TGCGCCAGCAGCTTTCTAAGTCTGAACACTGAAGCTTTCTTT	CASSFLSLNTEAFF
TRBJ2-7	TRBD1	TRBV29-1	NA	TGCAGCGTTGACGCCGGTAATACAGGGGGAAGCTCCTACGAGCAGTACTTC	CSVDAGNTGGSSYEQYF
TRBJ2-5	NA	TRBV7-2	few	TGTGCCAGCAGCTTATTCTGGGGAGAAGACCAAGAGACCCAGTACTTC	CASSLFWGEDQETQYF
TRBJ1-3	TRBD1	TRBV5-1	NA	TGCGCCAGCAGCTTGTCCGGGACAGGGGGAAGAAACACCATATATTTT	CASSLSGTGGRNTIYF
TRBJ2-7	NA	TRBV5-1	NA	TGCGCCAGCAGCTTGGCCATGGGGCGGTCCTACGAGCAGTACTTC	CASSLAMGRSYEQYF
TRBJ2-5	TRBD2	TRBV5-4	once	TGTGCCAGCAGCTTGGGTGATCTAGCGGGAGTGGTCGAGACCCAGTACTTC	CASSLGDLAGVVETQYF
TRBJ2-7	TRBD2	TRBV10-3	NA	TGTGCCACCGGACTAGCGGGAGAGGGAAGCGAGCAGTACTTC	CATGLAGEGSEQYF
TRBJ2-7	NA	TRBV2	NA	TGTGCCAGCAGTGACCCCAGGGCCCACGAGCAGTACTTC	CASSDPRAHEQYF
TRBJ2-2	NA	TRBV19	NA	TGTGCCAGTAGTATAGCAGGGACTTCCACCGGGGAGCTGTTTTTT	CASSIAGTSTGELFF
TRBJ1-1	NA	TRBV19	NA	TGTGCCAGTAGTATACCAACCATGAACACTGAAGCTTTCTTT	CASSIPTMNTEAFF
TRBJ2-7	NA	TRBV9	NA	TGTGCCAGCAGCGTTGGAGGGGTCTACGAGCAGTACTTC	CASSVGGVYEQYF
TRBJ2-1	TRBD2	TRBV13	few	TGTGCCAGCAGCGTAACCGGGACTATCAATGAGCAGTTCTTC	CASSVTGTINEQFF